This entry lists 15 T cell receptor beta chains sequenced from one sample in a study of siplizumab effects on memory and regulatory T cells (dated by TCRdb to between 2017 and 2020). Libraries were prepared through the immunoSEQ multiplex PCR assay. Held by TCRdb, this immuneACCESS table contains in-frame sequences only and omits some clones. Under half of the omission traces to an unresolved V gene where checked; the cause of the rest is unknown. The sample table lists roughly 100,000 clones, roughly 92% of them with a count of one. Approximately 0.58% of the sample lies in the top ten. The specimen sequenced was Tregs sorted from blood. The receptors come from a human donor in good health.

The chain combines TRBV7-8 with TRBJ1-3; D uncertain. The CDR3 loop spans 13 amino acids. V lost 2 bases and J lost 0, with 2 bases in between. From germline, CDR1 is SGHVS and CDR2 FQNEAQ. For the CDR3, the DNA is TGTGCCAGCAGCTTAACCTCTGGAAACACCATATATTTT. It codes for CASSLTSGNTIYF. The full variable domain, its missing parts supplied by reference TRBV7-8 and TRBJ1-3, is GAGVSQSPRYKVAKRGQDVALRCDPISGHVSLFWYQQALGQGPEFLTYFQNEAQLDKSGLPSDRFFAERPEGSVSTLKIQRTQQEDSAVYLCASSLTSGNTIYFGEGSWLTVV.

This CDR3 reads CASSVSTGGDYGYTF. CDR3 DNA sequence: TGTGCCAGCAGCGTCTCGACAGGGGGCGACTATGGCTACACCTTC. The chain recombines TRBV5-5 with TRBJ1-2, with 10 bases identical to TRBD1. V gave up 4 bases and J gave up 3 bases; unmatched junction bases: 6. CDR1 and CDR2 (germline): SGHKS, YYEKEE (reference sequence). CDR3 length: 15 amino acids.

V usage is TRBV5-4 and J usage is TRBJ2-1, with D possibly matching TRBD1 (5 bases). V was trimmed by 4 bases and J by 12 bases, leaving 11 bases between them. This CDR3 region has 11 residues. The V gene's germline CDR1 is SGHNT and CDR2 YYREEE (reference sequence). The CDR3 spells CASSRGGSQFF. DNA for the CDR3: TGTGCCAGCAGCAGGGGTGGGTCGCAGTTCTTC.

The CDR3 is CASSSISRTDDNYGYTF. CDR3 bases: TGTGCCAGCAGCTCGATATCACGGACGGACGATAACTATGGCTACACCTTC. The chain combines TRBV5-4 with TRBJ1-2; D gene unclear. The germline V gene encodes CDR1 SGHNT and CDR2 YYREEE (reference sequence). CDR3 length equals 17 residues. Trimming took off 3 bases at V and 1 base at J, with 19 bases between the two ends.

The chain carries TRBV11-3 and TRBJ1-2, with TRBD1 identical over 9 bases. This CDR3 contains 14 residues. Unmatched junction bases numbered 5, after V lost 3 bases and J lost 6 bases. Germline assignment: CDR1 SGHNT and CDR2 YENEEA. CDR3 in amino acids: CASSFPGQGDGYTF. CDR3 DNA sequence: TGTGCCAGCAGCTTCCCGGGACAGGGAGATGGCTACACCTTC.

The CDR3 nucleotides read TGTGCCAGCAGCTTAGCGCTAGCGGGGGGGCCGGAGACCCAGTACTTC. Encoded protein: CASSLALAGGPETQYF. This chain joins TRBV7-2 and TRBJ2-5, with TRBD2 identical over 12 bases. CDR1 and CDR2 (germline): SGHTA, FQGNSA. Losses at the gene ends were 0 bases for V and 5 bases for J; bases not matched to a gene: 4. The CDR3 sequence is 16 residues long.

The V gene is TRBV6-5, the J gene TRBJ1-2, with D possibly TRBD1 on 6 matching bases. Looked up from germline, CDR1 is MNHEY and CDR2 is SVGAGI. The V and J ends lost 10 bases and 3 bases respectively, with 12 bases between them. The CDR3 length is 12 residues. The CDR3 DNA reads TGTGCCACCAAACAGGGTTACTATGGCTACACCTTC. Its protein product is CATKQGYYGYTF.

The rearrangement uses TRBV5-1 and TRBJ2-2, with D maybe TRBD1 (5 bases). V was cut by 0 bases and J by 7 bases, with 7 bases left in between. This CDR3 has 13 amino acids. Germline lookup yields CDR1 SGHRS and CDR2 YFSETQ. The CDR3 spells CASSLEGDGELFF. CDR3 nucleotides: TGCGCCAGCAGCTTGGAAGGGGACGGGGAGCTGTTTTTT.

The chain has TRBV27 and TRBJ1-2; possibly TRBD1 for D (6 bases). The CDR3 length is 16 residues. Trimming cost V 1 base and J 0 bases, with 12 bases left between them. Germline loops: CDR1 MNHEY, CDR2 SMNVEV (reference sequence). The CDR3 spells CASSLLPAGANYGYTF. In DNA form, the CDR3 reads TGTGCCAGCAGTTTATTGCCGGCAGGGGCTAACTATGGCTACACCTTC.

The chain employs TRBV30 and TRBJ2-5, with 7 nucleotides matching TRBD1. The trim removed 4 bases at V and 5 bases at J, leaving 4 bases unmatched. From germline, CDR1 is GTSNPN and CDR2 SVGIG (reference sequence). The length of the CDR3 is 12 residues. The chain's CDR3 is CAWTRGFETQYF. In DNA, the CDR3 is TGTGCCTGGACCAGGGGGTTCGAGACCCAGTACTTC.

The chain combines TRBV7-6 with TRBJ1-2, with D possibly matching TRBD1 (5 bases). The CDR3 runs to 13 residues. V lost 5 bases, J lost 7 bases, and 14 bases lay in between. The germline CDR1 and CDR2 sequences are SGHVS and FNYEAQ. The CDR3 DNA reads as TGTGCCAGCAGCCCACTCGGGGACGGTGGCTACACCTTC. Encoded protein: CASSPLGDGGYTF.

The chain joins TRBV30 to TRBJ1-2; D is perhaps TRBD1 (5 bases). The V gene's germline CDR1 is GTSNPN and CDR2 SVGIG (reference sequence). The CDR3 extends over 12 amino acids. The CDR3 protein is CAIAGGAYGYTF. CDR3 DNA sequence: TGTGCAATCGCCGGGGGTGCGTATGGCTACACCTTC.

The V call is TRBV13, the J call TRBJ2-7, with D possibly being TRBD2 (7 bases). This CDR3 has 13 residues. V shed 5 bases and J shed 6 bases, with 14 bases lying between them. Germline CDR1 and CDR2: PRHDT and FYEKMQ (reference sequence). CDR3 sequence (DNA): TGTGCCAGCAGCCCTAGTAGGGGGGGCGAGCAGTACTTC. This sequence encodes CASSPSRGGEQYF.

The rearrangement links TRBV5-4 to TRBJ2-1, with 12 positions matching TRBD2. The CDR3 is made up of 15 amino acids. V was clipped by 0 bases and J by 9 bases; unmatched bases: 4. The germline CDR1 and CDR2 sequences are SGHNT and YYREEE (reference sequence). CDR3 DNA: TGTGCCAGCAGCTTGGAACTAGCGGGAGGAGGTGAGCAGTTCTTC. Translation gives CASSLELAGGGEQFF.

The gene calls are TRBV7-2 and TRBJ1-4, with 8 nucleotides matching TRBD1. The CDR3 runs to 16 residues. The junction had 2 bases not matched to a gene; V was cut back by 0 bases and J by 2 bases. Germline V CDR1 and CDR2: SGHTA, FQGNSA. This chain's CDR3 is CASSLARQGTNEKLFF. CDR3 sequence (DNA): TGTGCCAGCAGCTTAGCCCGACAGGGGACTAATGAAAAACTGTTTTTT.